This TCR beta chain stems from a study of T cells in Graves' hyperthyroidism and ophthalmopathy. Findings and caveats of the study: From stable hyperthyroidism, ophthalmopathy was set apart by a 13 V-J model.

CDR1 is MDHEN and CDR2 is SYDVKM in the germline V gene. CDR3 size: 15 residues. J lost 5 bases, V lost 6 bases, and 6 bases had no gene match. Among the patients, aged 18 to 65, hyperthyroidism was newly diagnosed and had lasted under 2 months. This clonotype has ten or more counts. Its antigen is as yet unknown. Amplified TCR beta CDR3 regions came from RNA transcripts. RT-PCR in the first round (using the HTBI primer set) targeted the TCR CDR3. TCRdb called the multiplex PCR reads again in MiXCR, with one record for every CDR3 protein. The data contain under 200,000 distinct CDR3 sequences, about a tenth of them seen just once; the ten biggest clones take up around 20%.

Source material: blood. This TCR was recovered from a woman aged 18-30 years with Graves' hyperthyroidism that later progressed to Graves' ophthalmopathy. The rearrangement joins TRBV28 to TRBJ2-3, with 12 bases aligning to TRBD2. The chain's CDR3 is CASSLAGGALDTQYF. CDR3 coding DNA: TGTGCCAGCAGCCTAGCGGGGGGGGCGTTAGATACGCAGTATTTT.